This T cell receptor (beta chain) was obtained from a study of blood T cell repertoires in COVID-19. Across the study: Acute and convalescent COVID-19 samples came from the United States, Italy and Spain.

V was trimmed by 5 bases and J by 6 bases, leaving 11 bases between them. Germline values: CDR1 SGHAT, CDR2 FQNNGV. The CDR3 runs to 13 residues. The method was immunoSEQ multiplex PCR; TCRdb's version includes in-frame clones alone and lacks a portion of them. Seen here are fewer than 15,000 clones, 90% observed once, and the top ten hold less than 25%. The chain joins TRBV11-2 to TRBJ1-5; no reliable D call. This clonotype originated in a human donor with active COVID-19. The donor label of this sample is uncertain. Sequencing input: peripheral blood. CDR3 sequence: CASSPREGQPQHF. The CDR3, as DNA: TGTGCCAGCAGCCCCCGGGAGGGTCAGCCCCAGCATTTT.